What follows is one T cell receptor beta chain and its context. The germline V gene has CDR1 LNHDA and CDR2 SQIVND (reference sequence). J gave up 12 bases and V 11 bases, and 4 bases lay outside the gene matches. The CDR3 length is 9 residues. This sample is drawn from a study of blood T cell repertoires in COVID-19. Across the study: Material from acute and convalescent COVID-19 was sourced from the United States, Italy and Spain.

Generated by immunoSEQ multiplex PCR, the TCRdb table keeps only in-frame clones and is missing some. The sample shows around 500,000 clones, roughly 90% of them seen only once. Sample: PBMCs or T cells enriched from blood (not recorded which). The clonotype was recovered from a woman aged 40-49 years who had recovered from COVID-19. The V call is TRBV19, the J call TRBJ2-1, with TRBD1 matching over 7 bases. The CDR3: CAEPGGQFF. In DNA form, the CDR3 reads TGTGCCGAGCCAGGGGGGCAGTTCTTC.